This T cell receptor beta chain is drawn from a study of shared clonotypes between healthy human individuals. The J segment lost 5 bases and the V segment lost 0 bases, leaving 11 bases of the junction unmatched. The CDR3 has 17 residues. Germline CDR1 reads SGHVS; CDR2 reads FNYEAQ. As originally analysed: Filtering was not the same, since immunoSEQ gave junction-only sequences without quality scores. Libraries were prepared by immunoSEQ multiplex PCR; TCRdb keeps only in-frame clonotypes and omits some of them. That table gives V, J and clone size, and the DNA gave D and trimming. Of approximately 600,000 clones in the sample, 85% to 95% were seen once. As defined, naive CD8 cells were CD45RO-negative and positively selected for CCR7, with terminally differentiated effector memory CD45RA+ cells excluded. Among the donors, all were Caucasian adults who lived in Nashville, Tennessee.

The chain couples TRBV7-6 to TRBJ2-5, with TRBD2 matching 8 bases. The clonotype comes from a woman in her 30s in good health. The sequenced material came from naive CD8+ T cells sorted from blood. The CDR3: CASSLASGTPVEETQYF. For the CDR3, the DNA is TGTGCCAGCAGCTTAGCTAGCGGGACGCCCGTGGAGGAGACCCAGTACTTC.